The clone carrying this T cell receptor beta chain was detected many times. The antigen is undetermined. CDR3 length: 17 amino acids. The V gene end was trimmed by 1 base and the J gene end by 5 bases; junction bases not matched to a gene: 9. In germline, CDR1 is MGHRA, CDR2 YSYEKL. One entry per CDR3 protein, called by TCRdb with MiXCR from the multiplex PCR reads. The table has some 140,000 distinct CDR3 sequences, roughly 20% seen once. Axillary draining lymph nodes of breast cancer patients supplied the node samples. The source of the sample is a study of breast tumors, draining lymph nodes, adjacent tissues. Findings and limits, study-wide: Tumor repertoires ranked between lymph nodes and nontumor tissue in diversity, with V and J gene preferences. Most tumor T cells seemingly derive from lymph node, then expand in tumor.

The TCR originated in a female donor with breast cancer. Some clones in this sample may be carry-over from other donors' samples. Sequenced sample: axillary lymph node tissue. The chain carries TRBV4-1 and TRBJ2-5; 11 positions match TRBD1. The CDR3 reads CASSQVGQGAAVETQYF. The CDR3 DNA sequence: TGCGCCAGCAGCCAAGTCGGACAGGGGGCCGCCGTTGAGACCCAGTACTTC.